What follows is one T cell receptor beta chain and its context. Authors' analysis steps: Using reference gene primer amplification, nucleated cell counts were estimated. Sequencing was performed with immunoSEQ multiplex PCR; in TCRdb, only in-frame clones are kept and a portion is missing. The V and J calls and clone size are taken from that table; D and trimming were inferred from the DNA. There are under 250,000 clones in the sample; approximately 86% occur only once, and 1.6% lies in the top ten. The data were obtained in a study of blood T cell repertoires in COVID-19. Across the whole study: Some COVID-19 samples were acute and others convalescent; all came from the United States, Italy and Spain. Nucleic acid was either cDNA or gDNA, and it came from T cells, B-cell-depleted T cells, or PBMCs.

Trimming removed 6 bases from V and 6 bases from J; junction bases left unmatched: 7. Germline V lookup: CDR1 MNHEY, CDR2 SMNVEV (reference sequence). This CDR3 spans 14 amino acids. The sequenced sample consisted of peripheral blood. The source of this sequence is an older woman who had recovered from COVID-19. This chain connects TRBV27 to TRBJ1-4; 7 nucleotides line up with TRBD1. Written as DNA, the CDR3 is TGTGCCAGCAGAGGACAGGTTGAGGATGAAAAACTGTTTTTT. This codes for CASRGQVEDEKLFF.